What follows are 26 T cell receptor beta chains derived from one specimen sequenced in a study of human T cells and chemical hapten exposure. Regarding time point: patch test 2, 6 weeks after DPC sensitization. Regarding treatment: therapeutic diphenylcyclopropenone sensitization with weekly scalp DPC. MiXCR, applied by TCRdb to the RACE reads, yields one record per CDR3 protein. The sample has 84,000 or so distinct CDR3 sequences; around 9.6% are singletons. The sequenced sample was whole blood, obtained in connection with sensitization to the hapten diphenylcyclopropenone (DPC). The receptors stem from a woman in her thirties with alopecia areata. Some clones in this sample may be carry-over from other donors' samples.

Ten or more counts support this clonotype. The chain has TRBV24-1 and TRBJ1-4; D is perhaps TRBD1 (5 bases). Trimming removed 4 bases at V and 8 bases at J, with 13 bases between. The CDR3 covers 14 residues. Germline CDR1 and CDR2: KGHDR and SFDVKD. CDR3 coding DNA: TGTGCCACCAGTGAATCCGGGGGAGACGAAAAACTGTTTTTT. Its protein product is CATSESGGDEKLFF.

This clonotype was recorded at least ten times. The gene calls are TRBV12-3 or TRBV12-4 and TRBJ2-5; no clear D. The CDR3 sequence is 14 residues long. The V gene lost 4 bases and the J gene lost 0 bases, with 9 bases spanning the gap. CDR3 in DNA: TGTGCCAGCAGTTCCCCCCGGGACCAAGAGACCCAGTACTTC. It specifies CASSSPRDQETQYF.

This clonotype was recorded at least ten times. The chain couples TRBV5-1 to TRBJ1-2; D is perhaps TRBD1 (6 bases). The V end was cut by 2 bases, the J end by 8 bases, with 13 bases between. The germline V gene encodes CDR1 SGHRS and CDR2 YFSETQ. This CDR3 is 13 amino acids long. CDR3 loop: CASSFDRSDGYTF. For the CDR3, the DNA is TGCGCCAGCAGCTTTGACAGGTCCGACGGCTACACCTTC.

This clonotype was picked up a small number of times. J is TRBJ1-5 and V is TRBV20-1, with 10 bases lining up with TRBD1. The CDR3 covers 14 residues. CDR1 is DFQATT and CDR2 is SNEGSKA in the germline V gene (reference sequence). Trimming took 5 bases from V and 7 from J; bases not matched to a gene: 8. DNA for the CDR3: TGCAGTGCTCCAGGGACAGGGGTGGTGCAGCCCCAGCATTTT. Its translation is CSAPGTGVVQPQHF.

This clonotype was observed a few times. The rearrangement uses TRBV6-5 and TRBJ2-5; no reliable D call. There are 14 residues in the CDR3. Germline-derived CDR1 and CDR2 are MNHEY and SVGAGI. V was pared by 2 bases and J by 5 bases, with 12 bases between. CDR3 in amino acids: CASSYLTARETQYF. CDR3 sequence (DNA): TGTGCCAGCAGTTACCTGACTGCCCGCGAGACCCAGTACTTC.

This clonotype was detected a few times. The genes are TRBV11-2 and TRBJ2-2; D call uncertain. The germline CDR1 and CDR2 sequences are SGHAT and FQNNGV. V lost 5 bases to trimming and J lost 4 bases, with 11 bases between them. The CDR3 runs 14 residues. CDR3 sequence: CASSPTRLTGELFF. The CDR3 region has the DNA TGTGCCAGCAGCCCCACGCGGCTCACCGGGGAGCTGTTTTTT. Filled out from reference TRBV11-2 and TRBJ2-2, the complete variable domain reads EAGVAQSPRYKIIEKRQSVAFWCNPISGHATLYWYQQILGQGPKLLIQFQNNGVVDDSQLPKDRFSAERLKGVDSTLKIQPAKLEDSAVYLCASSPTRLTGELFFGEGSRLTVL.

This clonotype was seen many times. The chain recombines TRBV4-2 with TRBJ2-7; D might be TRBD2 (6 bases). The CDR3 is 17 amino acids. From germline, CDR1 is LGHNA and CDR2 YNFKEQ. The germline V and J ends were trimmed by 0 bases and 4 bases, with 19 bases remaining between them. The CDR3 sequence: CASSQDGGVGGKYEQYF. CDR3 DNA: TGTGCCAGCAGCCAAGATGGCGGGGTTGGAGGGAAGTACGAGCAGTACTTC.

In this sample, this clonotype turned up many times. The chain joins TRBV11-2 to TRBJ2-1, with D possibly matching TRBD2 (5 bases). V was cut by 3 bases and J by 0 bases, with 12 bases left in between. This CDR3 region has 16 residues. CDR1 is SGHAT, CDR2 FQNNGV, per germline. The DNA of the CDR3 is TGTGCCAGCAGCTTTACTGACTATAGCTCCTACAATGAGCAGTTCTTC. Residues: CASSFTDYSSYNEQFF.

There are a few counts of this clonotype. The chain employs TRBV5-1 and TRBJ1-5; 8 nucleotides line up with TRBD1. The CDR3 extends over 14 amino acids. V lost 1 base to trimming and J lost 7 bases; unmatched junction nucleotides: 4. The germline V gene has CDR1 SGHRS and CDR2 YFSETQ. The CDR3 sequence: CASSLMDRDQPQHF. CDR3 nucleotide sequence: TGCGCCAGCAGCTTGATGGACAGGGACCAGCCCCAGCATTTT.

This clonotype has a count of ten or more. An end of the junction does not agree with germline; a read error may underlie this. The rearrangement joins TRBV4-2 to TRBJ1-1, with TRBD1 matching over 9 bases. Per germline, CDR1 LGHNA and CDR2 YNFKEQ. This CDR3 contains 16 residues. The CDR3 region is CASSQVEGQGNSEAFF. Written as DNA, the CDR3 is TGTGCCAGCAGCCAAGTGGAAGGACAGGGGAACTCTGAAGCTTTCTTT.

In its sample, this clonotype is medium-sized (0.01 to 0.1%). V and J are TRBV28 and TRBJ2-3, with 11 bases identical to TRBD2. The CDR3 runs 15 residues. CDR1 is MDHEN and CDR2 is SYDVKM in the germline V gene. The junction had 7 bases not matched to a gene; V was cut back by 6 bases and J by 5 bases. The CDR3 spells CASRVAGGLVDTQYF. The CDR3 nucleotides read TGTGCCAGCAGAGTAGCGGGAGGGCTAGTAGATACGCAGTATTTT.

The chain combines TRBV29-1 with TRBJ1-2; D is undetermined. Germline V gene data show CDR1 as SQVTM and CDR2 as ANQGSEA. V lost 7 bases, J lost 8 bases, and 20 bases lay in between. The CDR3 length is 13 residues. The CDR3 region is CSAKGGDKGGYTF. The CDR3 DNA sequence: TGCAGCGCTAAGGGCGGGGATAAAGGGGGCTACACCTTC.

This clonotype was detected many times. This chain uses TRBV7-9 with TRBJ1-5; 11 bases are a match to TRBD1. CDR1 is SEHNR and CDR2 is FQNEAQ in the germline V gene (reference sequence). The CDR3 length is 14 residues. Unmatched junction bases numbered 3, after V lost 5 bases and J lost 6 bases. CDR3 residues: CASSGQGAGQPQHF. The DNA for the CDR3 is TGTGCCAGCAGCGGACAGGGGGCCGGTCAGCCCCAGCATTTT.

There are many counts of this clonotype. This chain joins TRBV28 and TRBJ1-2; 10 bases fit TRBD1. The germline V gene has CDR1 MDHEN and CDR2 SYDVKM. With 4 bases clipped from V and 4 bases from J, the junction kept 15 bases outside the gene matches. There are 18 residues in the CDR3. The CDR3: CASSSPGLTGTGVYGYTF. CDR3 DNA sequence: TGTGCCAGCAGTTCTCCCGGATTGACCGGGACAGGGGTCTATGGCTACACCTTC.

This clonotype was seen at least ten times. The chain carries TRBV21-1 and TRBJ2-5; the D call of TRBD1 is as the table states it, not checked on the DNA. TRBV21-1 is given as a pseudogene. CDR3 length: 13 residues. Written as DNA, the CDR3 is TGTGCCAGCAGAAGGGACAACCAAGAGACCCAGTACTTC. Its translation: CASRRDNQETQYF.

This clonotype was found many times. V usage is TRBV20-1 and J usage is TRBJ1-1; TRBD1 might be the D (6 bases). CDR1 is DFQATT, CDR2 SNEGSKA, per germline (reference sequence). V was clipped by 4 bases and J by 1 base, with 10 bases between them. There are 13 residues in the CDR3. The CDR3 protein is CSAKGQANTEAFF. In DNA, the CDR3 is TGCAGTGCTAAGGGACAAGCGAACACTGAAGCTTTCTTT.

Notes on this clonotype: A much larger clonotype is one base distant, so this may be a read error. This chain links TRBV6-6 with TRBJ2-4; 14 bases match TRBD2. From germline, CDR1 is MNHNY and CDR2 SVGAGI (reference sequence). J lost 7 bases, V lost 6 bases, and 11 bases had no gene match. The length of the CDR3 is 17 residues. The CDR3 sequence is CASRPSGTSGRWNIQYF. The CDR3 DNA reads TGTGCCAGCAGACCCTCAGGGACTAGCGGGAGATGGAACATTCAGTACTTC.

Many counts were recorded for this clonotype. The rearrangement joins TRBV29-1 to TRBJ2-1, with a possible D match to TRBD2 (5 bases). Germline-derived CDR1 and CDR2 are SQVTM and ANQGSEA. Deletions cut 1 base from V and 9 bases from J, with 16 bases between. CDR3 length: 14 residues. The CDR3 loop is CSVEGVGLLGEQFF. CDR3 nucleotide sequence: TGCAGCGTTGAAGGGGTTGGACTCCTTGGTGAGCAGTTCTTC.

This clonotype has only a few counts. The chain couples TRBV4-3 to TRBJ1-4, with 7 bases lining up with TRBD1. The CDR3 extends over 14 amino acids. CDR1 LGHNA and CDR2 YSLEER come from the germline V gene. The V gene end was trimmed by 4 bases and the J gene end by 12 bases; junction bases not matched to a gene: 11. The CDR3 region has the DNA TGCGCCAGCAGCCCTCAACCTTTCCAGGGGGAACTGTTTTTT. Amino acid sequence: CASSPQPFQGELFF.

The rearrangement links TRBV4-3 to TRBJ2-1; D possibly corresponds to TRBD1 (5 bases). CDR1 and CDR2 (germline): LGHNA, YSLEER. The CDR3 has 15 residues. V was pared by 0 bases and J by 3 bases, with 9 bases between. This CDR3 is CASSQDPRGYNEQFF. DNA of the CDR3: TGCGCCAGCAGCCAAGATCCTAGGGGCTACAATGAGCAGTTCTTC.

CDR3 DNA: TGTGCCAGCAGCTTAGTGGTCCGAGTGGCTGAAGCTTTCTTT. Protein: CASSLVVRVAEAFF. J is TRBJ1-1 and V is TRBV7-2; D unresolved. The CDR3 has 14 amino acids. V lost 1 base to trimming and J lost 6 bases, with 12 bases between them. In germline, CDR1 is SGHTA, CDR2 FQGNSA.

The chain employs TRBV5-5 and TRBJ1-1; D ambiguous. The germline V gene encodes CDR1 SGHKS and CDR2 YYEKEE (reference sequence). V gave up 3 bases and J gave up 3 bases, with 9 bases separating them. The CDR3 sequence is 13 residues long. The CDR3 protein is CASSWGADTEAFF. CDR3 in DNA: TGTGCCAGCAGCTGGGGAGCAGACACTGAAGCTTTCTTT.

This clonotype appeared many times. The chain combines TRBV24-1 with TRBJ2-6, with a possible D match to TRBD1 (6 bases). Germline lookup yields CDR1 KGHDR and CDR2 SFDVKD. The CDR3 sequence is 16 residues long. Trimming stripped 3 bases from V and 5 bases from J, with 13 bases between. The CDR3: CATSDPRGDRANVLTF. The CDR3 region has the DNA TGTGCCACCAGTGATCCCAGGGGCGACAGGGCCAACGTCCTGACTTTC.

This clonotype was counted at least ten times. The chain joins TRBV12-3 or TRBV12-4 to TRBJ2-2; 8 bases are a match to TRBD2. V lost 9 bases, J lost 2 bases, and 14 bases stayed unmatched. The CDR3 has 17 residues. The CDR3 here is CASRPYQRGRNTGELFF. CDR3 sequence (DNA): TGTGCCAGTAGGCCTTACCAGCGGGGGCGAAACACCGGGGAGCTGTTTTTT.

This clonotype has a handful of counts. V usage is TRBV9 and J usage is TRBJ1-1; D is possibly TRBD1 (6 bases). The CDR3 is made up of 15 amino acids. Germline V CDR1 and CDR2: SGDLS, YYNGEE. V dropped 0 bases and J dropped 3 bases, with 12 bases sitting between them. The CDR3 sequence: CASSVGDRRDTEAFF. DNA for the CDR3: TGTGCCAGCAGCGTAGGAGACAGGCGGGACACTGAAGCTTTCTTT.

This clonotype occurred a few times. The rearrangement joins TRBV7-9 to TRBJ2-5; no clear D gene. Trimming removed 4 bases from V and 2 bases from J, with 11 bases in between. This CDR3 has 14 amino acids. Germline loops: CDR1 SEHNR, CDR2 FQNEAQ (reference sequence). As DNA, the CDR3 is TGTGCCAGCAGCTCCTCGTCGTATCAAGAGACCCAGTACTTC. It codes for CASSSSSYQETQYF.